These 21 T cell receptor beta chains came from one sample sequenced in a study of blood T cells in healthy people across ages (dated by TCRdb to about 2015). The receptor library was made with 5' RACE. A second about 7 to 12 cycle PCR used a sample-barcoded 5' primer and a J-beta primer mix. TCRdb took the public reads, trimmed them with fastp at Q25, ran MiXCR for clone calling and kept in-frame beta chains. Every entry covers one CDR3 protein and lists the most common genes and DNA from its rows. This sample has around 1,800,000 distinct CDR3 sequences in its table, and about two fifths of those were observed once. 23% of the sample goes to the ten largest clones. Material for sequencing was blood. The receptor set was obtained from a human donor in good health.

Of note for this clonotype: A junction boundary mismatches the germline segment, possibly from a read error. The chain employs TRBV6-2 or TRBV6-3 and TRBJ2-2; D is possibly TRBD2 (6 bases). Germline loops: CDR1 MNHEY, CDR2 SVGEGT. There are 14 residues in the CDR3. CDR3 DNA sequence: TGTGCCAGTTCCCTGGCGGGATCCACCGGGGAGCGGTTTTTT. Its translation is CASSLAGSTGERFF.

The V call is TRBV7-2, the J call TRBJ2-1; TRBD1 matches 10 bases. Trimming cost V 2 bases and J 7 bases; bases outside gene matches: 8. In germline, CDR1 is SGHTA, CDR2 FQGNSA. This CDR3 has 16 residues. The CDR3 nucleotides are TGTGCCAGCAGCTTATCCGGGACAGGGGTTAGGAATGAGCAGTTCTTC. Amino acid sequence: CASSLSGTGVRNEQFF.

This clonotype was found a few times. The chain employs TRBV4-3 and TRBJ1-1; D uncertain. Germline V gives CDR1 LGHNA, CDR2 YSLEER. The germline V and J ends were trimmed by 4 bases and 1 base, with 13 bases remaining between them. The CDR3 loop spans 15 amino acids. CDR3 nucleotide sequence: TGCGCCAGCAGCCTAAGAGGTGAGGAGAACACTGAAGCTTTCTTT. Protein sequence: CASSLRGEENTEAFF.

J is TRBJ1-2 and V is TRBV12-3 or TRBV12-4; tentatively, D is TRBD1 (5 bases). V shed 2 bases and J shed 6 bases, with 10 bases lying between them. The CDR3 has 13 amino acids. The CDR3 DNA is TGTGCCAGCAGTTTAAACCTAGGGGATGGCTACACCTTC. Its translation is CASSLNLGDGYTF.

The rearrangement joins TRBV5-1 to TRBJ2-7; D remains ambiguous. From germline, CDR1 is SGHRS and CDR2 YFSETQ. The CDR3 contains 14 residues. Trimming pared 0 bases from V and 0 bases from J, leaving 7 bases between. In DNA, the CDR3 is TGCGCCAGCAGCTTGGAGATGTCCTCCTACGAGCAGTACTTC. Translating it yields CASSLEMSSYEQYF.

This clonotype came up many times. V gene TRBV29-1 combines with J gene TRBJ2-3; 10 nucleotides line up with TRBD2. V shed 4 bases and J 3 bases; nucleotides not matched to a gene: 4. The germline V gene encodes CDR1 SQVTM and CDR2 ANQGSEA. This CDR3 is built from 14 residues. DNA of the CDR3: TGCAGCGTTGCAGCGGGGGGGAGGACAGATACGCAGTATTTT. This translates into CSVAAGGRTDTQYF.

This clonotype was counted between two and nine times. This rearrangement joins TRBV7-2 to TRBJ1-5; perhaps TRBD1 as D (5 bases). The CDR3 contains 13 residues. Germline CDR1 and CDR2: SGHTA and FQGNSA. V was shortened by 6 bases and J by 4 bases, with 10 bases between the two germline ends. CDR3 region: CASSAGRNQPQHF. CDR3 in DNA: TGTGCCAGCAGTGCAGGGCGTAATCAGCCCCAGCATTTT.

The gene calls are TRBV19 and TRBJ2-1; 10 bases line up with TRBD1. Germline V gives CDR1 LNHDA, CDR2 SQIVND (reference sequence). Trimming cost V 6 bases and J 6 bases; bases outside gene matches: 5. This CDR3 region has 14 residues. CDR3 sequence (DNA): TGTGCCAGTAGCCGGGACAGGGGTGCCAATGAGCAGTTCTTC. This gives the protein CASSRDRGANEQFF.

The J gene is TRBJ2-5, the V gene TRBV5-1, with a possible D match to TRBD2 (5 bases). The V end was cut by 7 bases, the J end by 2 bases, with 15 bases between. The CDR3 is made up of 14 amino acids. Germline values: CDR1 SGHRS, CDR2 YFSETQ. Here the CDR3 reads CASGNGLAQETQYF. The CDR3, as DNA: TGCGCCAGCGGGAACGGACTCGCACAAGAGACCCAGTACTTC.

The chain recombines TRBV12-3 or TRBV12-4 with TRBJ2-1, with D tentatively TRBD1 (6 bases). The CDR3 is 15 amino acids. V lost 3 bases, J lost 0 bases, and 9 bases lay in between. The CDR3 protein is CASSFRQDSYNEQFF. CDR3 nucleotide sequence: TGTGCCAGCAGTTTCCGACAGGACTCCTACAATGAGCAGTTCTTC.

The table lists this clonotype with a few counts. This chain joins TRBV12-3 or TRBV12-4 and TRBJ2-3; D possibly corresponds to TRBD1 (5 bases). V shed 2 bases and J shed 4 bases, with 19 bases lying between them. This CDR3 contains 17 residues. The CDR3, as DNA: TGTGCCAGCAGTTTACACGAACAGTGGCAGGGCGCAGATACGCAGTATTTT. Its protein is CASSLHEQWQGADTQYF.

The rearrangement links TRBV6-6 to TRBJ1-2; maybe TRBD1 (6 bases). Germline CDR1 reads MNHNY; CDR2 reads SVGAGI (reference sequence). V shed 2 bases and J shed 5 bases, with 12 bases lying between them. This CDR3 is built from 14 residues. CDR3 residues: CASSYQAGEYGYTF. CDR3 DNA: TGTGCCAGCAGTTACCAGGCAGGGGAATATGGCTACACCTTC.

The CDR3 loop is CAFDTRTQETQYF. The CDR3 bases are TGTGCCTTCGACACTCGAACTCAAGAGACCCAGTACTTC. This sequence joins TRBV2 and TRBJ2-5; D gene uncertain. Deletions cut 11 bases from V and 2 bases from J, with 15 bases between. The CDR3 extends over 13 amino acids. Germline V gives CDR1 SNHLY, CDR2 FYNNEI.

This clonotype occurred a few times. In DNA, the CDR3 is TGCGCCAGCAGCCGGGACACCCTCTCCTACGAGCAGTACTTC. Residues: CASSRDTLSYEQYF. The chain joins TRBV4-3 to TRBJ2-7; D is possibly TRBD1 (6 bases). Germline V lookup: CDR1 LGHNA, CDR2 YSLEER. V lost 4 bases and J lost 0, with 10 bases in between. The CDR3 runs to 14 residues.

The CDR3 loop is CASGLLGADTQYF. The CDR3 nucleotides are TGTGCCAGCGGGTTACTTGGAGCAGATACGCAGTATTTT. V and J are TRBV28 and TRBJ2-3; no reliable D call. The V gene lost 8 bases and the J gene lost 4 bases, with 13 bases spanning the gap. Germline CDR1 reads MDHEN; CDR2 reads SYDVKM. This CDR3 contains 13 residues.

The J gene is TRBJ1-2, the V gene TRBV7-2, with 8 bases fitting TRBD1. Per the germline V gene, CDR1 is SGHTA and CDR2 is FQGNSA. V gave up 8 bases and J gave up 9 bases; unmatched junction bases: 14. The CDR3 contains 14 residues. The CDR3 DNA follows: TGTGCCAGCGACTTTCCCGACACAGGGGGACGCTACACCTTC. Its protein is CASDFPDTGGRYTF.

V gene TRBV7-6 combines with J gene TRBJ2-3; TRBD2 matches at 8 bases. The CDR3 is 15 residues long. Germline V gene lookup returns CDR1 SGHVS and CDR2 FNYEAQ. The ends lost 2 bases at V and 5 bases at J; junction bases unmatched: 6. DNA of the CDR3: TGTGCCAGCAGCTTAACGGGGGGGCCGGTAGATACGCAGTATTTT. As protein: CASSLTGGPVDTQYF.

In this sample, this clonotype turned up many times. J is TRBJ2-6 and V is TRBV29-1, with D possibly being TRBD1 (6 bases). Looked up from germline, CDR1 is SQVTM and CDR2 is ANQGSEA. This CDR3 contains 14 residues. V dropped 4 bases and J dropped 0 bases, with 7 bases sitting between them. The CDR3 coding sequence is TGCAGCGTTGCAGGGGTCTCTGGGGCCAACGTCCTGACTTTC. It yields the protein CSVAGVSGANVLTF.

V gene TRBV20-1 combines with J gene TRBJ1-2; perhaps TRBD1 as D (6 bases). The V end lost 2 bases, the J end lost 3 bases, and 10 bases lay between the germline ends. This CDR3 contains 13 residues. Looked up from germline, CDR1 is DFQATT and CDR2 is SNEGSKA (reference sequence). The CDR3 here is CSARLAGDYGYTF. CDR3 in DNA: TGCAGTGCTAGACTTGCAGGGGACTATGGCTACACCTTC.

The V gene is TRBV5-4, the J gene TRBJ2-1; 10 bases match TRBD2. Germline V lookup: CDR1 SGHNT, CDR2 YYREEE (reference sequence). V was pared by 4 bases and J by 5 bases, with 6 bases of the junction left unmatched. This CDR3 is built from 15 residues. The CDR3: CASSQDSGGHNEQFF. For the CDR3, the DNA is TGTGCCAGCAGCCAAGATAGCGGGGGGCACAATGAGCAGTTCTTC. Full variable domain (outside the CDR3, taken from reference TRBV5-4 and TRBJ2-1): ETGVTQSPTHLIKTRGQQVTLRCSSQSGHNTVSWYQQALGQGPQFIFQYYREEENGRGNFPPRFSGLQFPNYSSELNVNALELDDSALYLCASSQDSGGHNEQFFGPGTRLTVL.

This clonotype has just a few counts. The CDR3 DNA reads as TGCGCCAGCAGCCAGGAGCGGACAGTTTACGAGCAGTACTTC. Residues: CASSQERTVYEQYF. The chain carries TRBV4-3 and TRBJ2-7; tentatively, D is TRBD1 (6 bases). Germline values: CDR1 LGHNA, CDR2 YSLEER. Deletions cut 3 bases from V and 4 bases from J, with 13 bases between. The CDR3 has 14 residues.